The clone carrying this T cell receptor (beta chain) was seen at least ten times. The antigen is undetermined. The source of the sample is a study of neurological immune-mediated disorders. The study built unsorted libraries from 2 million PBMCs kept at -80 C. Broader study findings: No expanded-clone CDR3 amino acid sequence recurred across subjects, suggesting private TCR-beta repertoires.

The authors made cDNA by 5'RACE with 10-nucleotide random UMIs. From the 5' RACE reads, TCRdb called clonotypes with MiXCR, one entry per CDR3 protein. The sample shows about 120,000 distinct CDR3 sequences, roughly 3.2% of them seen only once. The germline V gene has CDR1 DFQATT and CDR2 SNEGSKA (reference sequence). The CDR3 consists of 18 residues. Deletions cut 2 bases from V and 5 bases from J, with 22 bases between. The rearrangement uses TRBV20-1 and TRBJ1-6, with no clear D. The source material was PBMCs. The sequence was collected from a woman aged 25 to 39 with multiple sclerosis. The CDR3 spells CSARWSSPWGFHNSPLHF. The CDR3 bases are TGCAGTGCTAGATGGAGTAGCCCCTGGGGTTTCCATAATTCACCCCTCCACTTT.